Shown below are 16 T cell receptor beta chains from a single sample sequenced in a study of cytomegalovirus exposure and HLA in healthy donors. The table came from immunoSEQ multiplex PCR; TCRdb's copy has only in-frame clones and leaves some out. The sample contains 90,000 to 150,000 clones, approximately 88% of which appear only once. The sample consisted of PBMCs. These receptors originate from a man aged 18 to 35 in good health and CMV-seronegative.

CDR3 sequence reads: CSANHGGLAGGTYEQYF. The CDR3 bases are TGCAGCGCCAACCACGGCGGACTAGCGGGAGGGACCTACGAGCAGTACTTC. This chain connects TRBV29-1 to TRBJ2-7; TRBD2 matches at 15 bases. V lost 7 bases, J lost 2 bases, and 12 bases stayed unmatched. CDR3 length: 17 amino acids. Per germline, CDR1 SQVTM and CDR2 ANQGSEA.

In its sample, this clone was seen a few times. V usage is TRBV5-1 and J usage is TRBJ2-1, with 7 bases fitting TRBD2. V was clipped by 3 bases and J by 0 bases; unmatched bases: 9. Germline V gene lookup returns CDR1 SGHRS and CDR2 YFSETQ. The CDR3 extends over 17 amino acids. In nucleotides, the CDR3 is TGCGCCAGCAGCTCCCTAAAGCGGGGAAGCTCCTACAATGAGCAGTTCTTC. Translating it yields CASSSLKRGSSYNEQFF.

The chain couples TRBV5-1 to TRBJ2-7, with D uncertain. The CDR3 runs to 12 residues. V shed 0 bases and J shed 3 bases, with 4 bases lying between them. Germline assignment: CDR1 SGHRS and CDR2 YFSETQ. CDR3 DNA sequence: TGCGCCAGCAGCTTGGATAACTACGAGCAGTACTTC. Translation: CASSLDNYEQYF.

The chain employs TRBV13 and TRBJ2-2; 9 bases are a match to TRBD1. The CDR3 loop spans 15 amino acids. Trimming took 4 bases from V and 4 from J; bases not matched to a gene: 4. CDR1 and CDR2 (germline): PRHDT, FYEKMQ (reference sequence). The CDR3 bases are TGTGCCAGCAGCTCGGGACAGGGAGGCACCGGGGAGCTGTTTTTT. This sequence encodes CASSSGQGGTGELFF.

This clone was counted once. V is TRBV5-6 and J is TRBJ2-5; D gene uncertain. Per the germline V gene, CDR1 is SGHDT and CDR2 is YYEEEE. There are 13 residues in the CDR3. Trimming stripped 0 bases from V and 2 bases from J, with 5 bases between. The CDR3 DNA sequence: TGTGCCAGCAGCTTGGACAGACAAGAGACCCAGTACTTC. Its protein product is CASSLDRQETQYF.

The CDR3 DNA follows: TGTGCCAGCAGCTTTGCGGGGACCTACGAGCAGTACTTC. Protein: CASSFAGTYEQYF. This chain connects TRBV6-5 to TRBJ2-7; TRBD2 is a possible D gene (6 bases). CDR3 size: 13 residues. V was cut by 6 bases and J by 2 bases, with 11 bases left in between. The germline V gene encodes CDR1 MNHEY and CDR2 SVGAGI.

The rearrangement joins TRBV12-5 to TRBJ1-2; D not resolved. This CDR3 has 13 amino acids. Germline CDR1 and CDR2: LGHNT and FRNRAP. Trimming removed 1 base from V and 6 bases from J, with 9 bases in between. The CDR3 nucleotides read TGTGCTAGTGGTTTGGCCGGGAGTCATGGCTACACCTTC. Encoded protein: CASGLAGSHGYTF. Full variable domain (remainder filled in from reference TRBV12-5 and TRBJ1-2): DARVTQTPRHKVTEMGQEVTMRCQPILGHNTVFWYRQTMMQGLELLAYFRNRAPLDDSGMPKDRFSAEMPDATLATLKIQPSEPRDSAVYFCASGLAGSHGYTFGSGTRLTVV.

The gene calls are TRBV27 and TRBJ2-7, with 7 bases that match TRBD2. The germline gives CDR1 MNHEY, CDR2 SMNVEV (reference sequence). V shed 9 bases and J 0 bases; nucleotides not matched to a gene: 5. The CDR3 runs 13 residues. CDR3 sequence: CASSSGVSYEQYF. The CDR3 region has the DNA TGTGCCAGTTCGAGCGGGGTCTCCTACGAGCAGTACTTC.

The chain couples TRBV11-2 to TRBJ2-5; 11 bases map to TRBD2. CDR1 is SGHAT and CDR2 is FQNNGV in the germline V gene. The CDR3 sequence is 15 residues long. Trimming cost V 3 bases and J 4 bases; bases outside gene matches: 4. CDR3 amino acids: CASSFNSGGAETQYF. For the CDR3, the DNA is TGTGCCAGCAGCTTCAATAGCGGGGGGGCAGAGACCCAGTACTTC.

The V gene is TRBV2, the J gene TRBJ2-7, with 14 bases matching TRBD2. The V and J ends lost 6 bases and 2 bases, in that order; junction bases with no gene match: 3. The CDR3 sequence is 15 residues long. Germline V CDR1 and CDR2: SNHLY, FYNNEI. The CDR3 sequence is CASRGTSGSAYEQYF. The DNA of the CDR3 is TGTGCCAGCAGAGGGACTAGCGGGAGTGCCTACGAGCAGTACTTC.

This clone was found once. V usage is TRBV27 and J usage is TRBJ1-2; D might be TRBD1 (5 bases). This CDR3 comprises 14 residues. Germline CDR1 is MNHEY and CDR2 is SMNVEV (reference sequence). V lost 4 bases and J 5 bases, leaving 14 bases between the germline ends. In nucleotides, the CDR3 is TGTGCCAGCAGTTATGGGGGGGAAGGGTATGGCTACACCTTC. This translates into CASSYGGEGYGYTF.

This chain joins TRBV19 and TRBJ2-1; the match to TRBD1 covers 10 bases. The CDR3 spans 15 residues. Germline-derived CDR1 and CDR2 are LNHDA and SQIVND (reference sequence). J was trimmed by 4 bases and V by 2 bases; bases with no gene match: 2. This CDR3 is CASSIRDRGYNEQFF. The CDR3 bases are TGTGCCAGTAGTATACGGGACAGGGGATACAATGAGCAGTTCTTC.

The count of this clone is one. The chain is built from TRBV7-9 and TRBJ2-3; maybe TRBD2 (5 bases). Germline CDR1 and CDR2: SEHNR and FQNEAQ (reference sequence). V was clipped by 2 bases and J by 0 bases, with 9 bases between them. CDR3 length equals 15 residues. CDR3: CASSLFERSTDTQYF. The DNA of the CDR3 is TGTGCCAGCAGCTTATTCGAGCGGAGCACAGATACGCAGTATTTT.

V and J are TRBV19 and TRBJ2-7; 9 bases are shared with TRBD1. This CDR3 is 14 amino acids long. Germline V gives CDR1 LNHDA, CDR2 SQIVND (reference sequence). After removal of 3 bases from V and 5 bases from J, the junction contained 5 bases not matched to a gene. This CDR3 reads CASSIGWDRDEQYF. The CDR3 DNA reads TGTGCCAGTAGTATCGGTTGGGACAGGGACGAGCAGTACTTC. The full variable domain, rest sourced from reference TRBV19 and TRBJ2-7, is DGGITQSPKYLFRKEGQNVTLSCEQNLNHDAMYWYRQDPGQGLRLIYYSQIVNDFQKGDIAEGYSVSREKKESFPLTVTSAQKNPTAFYLCASSIGWDRDEQYFGPGTRLTVT.

The CDR3 nucleotides are TGTGCCAGCAGTTTATTCGTCACAGTGGGGGGGGCTTATCAGCCCCAGCATTTT. Protein sequence: CASSLFVTVGGAYQPQHF. The chain has TRBV28 and TRBJ1-5, with D perhaps TRBD1 (6 bases). This CDR3 has 18 residues. Between the trimmed V and J ends, which lost 1 base and 5 bases, there was a span of 21 bases. Germline CDR1 is MDHEN and CDR2 is SYDVKM.

This rearrangement joins TRBV11-2 to TRBJ2-1, with a weak D call TRBD2 (5 bases). V dropped 4 bases and J dropped 6 bases, with 16 bases sitting between them. The CDR3 is 15 amino acids. The germline V gene has CDR1 SGHAT and CDR2 FQNNGV. CDR3 coding DNA: TGTGCCAGCAGCTCGACTACGGGGTGGCCCAATGAGCAGTTCTTC. Protein: CASSSTTGWPNEQFF. The variable domain in full, completed from reference TRBV11-2 and TRBJ2-1, reads EAGVAQSPRYKIIEKRQSVAFWCNPISGHATLYWYQQILGQGPKLLIQFQNNGVVDDSQLPKDRFSAERLKGVDSTLKIQPAKLEDSAVYLCASSSTTGWPNEQFFGPGTRLTVL.